There are many counts of the clone carrying this T cell receptor (beta chain). The sample comes from a study of T-cell reconstitution after alpha-beta-depleted transplantation in children. The CDR3 is made up of 17 amino acids. Deletions cut 0 bases from V and 1 base from J, with 13 bases between. In germline, CDR1 is MNHEY, CDR2 SVGAGI. This sample's TCRbeta library carried unique molecular identifier barcodes. TCRdb called the PCR reads again in MiXCR, with one record for every CDR3 protein. The sample records roughly 300,000 distinct CDR3 sequences, 10% being singletons. The sample consisted of PBMCs from the stem cell graft donor, taken from the stem cell graft. The V gene is TRBV6-5, the J gene TRBJ2-1; tentatively, D is TRBD2 (6 bases). The origin of this receptor is a human donor who donated a stem cell graft to a child with acute lymphoblastic leukemia. This chain's CDR3 is CASSYSGGGASYNEQFF. In nucleotides, the CDR3 is TGTGCCAGCAGTTACTCGGGCGGCGGGGCTTCCTACAATGAGCAGTTCTTC.